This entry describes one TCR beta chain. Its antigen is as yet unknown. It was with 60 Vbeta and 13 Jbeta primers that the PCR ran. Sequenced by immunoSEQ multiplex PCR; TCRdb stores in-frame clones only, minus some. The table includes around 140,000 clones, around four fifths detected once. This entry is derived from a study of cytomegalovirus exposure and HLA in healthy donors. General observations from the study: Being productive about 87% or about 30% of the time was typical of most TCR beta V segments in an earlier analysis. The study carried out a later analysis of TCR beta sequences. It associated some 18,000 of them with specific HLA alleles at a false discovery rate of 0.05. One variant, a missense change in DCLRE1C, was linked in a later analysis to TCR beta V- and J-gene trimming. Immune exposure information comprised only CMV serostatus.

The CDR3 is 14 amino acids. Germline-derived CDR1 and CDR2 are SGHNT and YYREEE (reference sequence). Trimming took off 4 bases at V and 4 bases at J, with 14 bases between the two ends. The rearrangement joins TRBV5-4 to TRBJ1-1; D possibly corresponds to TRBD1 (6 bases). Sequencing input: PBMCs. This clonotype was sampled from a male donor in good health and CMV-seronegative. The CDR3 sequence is CASSPTGSGTEAFF. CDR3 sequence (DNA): TGTGCCAGCAGCCCTACAGGGTCGGGCACTGAAGCTTTCTTT.